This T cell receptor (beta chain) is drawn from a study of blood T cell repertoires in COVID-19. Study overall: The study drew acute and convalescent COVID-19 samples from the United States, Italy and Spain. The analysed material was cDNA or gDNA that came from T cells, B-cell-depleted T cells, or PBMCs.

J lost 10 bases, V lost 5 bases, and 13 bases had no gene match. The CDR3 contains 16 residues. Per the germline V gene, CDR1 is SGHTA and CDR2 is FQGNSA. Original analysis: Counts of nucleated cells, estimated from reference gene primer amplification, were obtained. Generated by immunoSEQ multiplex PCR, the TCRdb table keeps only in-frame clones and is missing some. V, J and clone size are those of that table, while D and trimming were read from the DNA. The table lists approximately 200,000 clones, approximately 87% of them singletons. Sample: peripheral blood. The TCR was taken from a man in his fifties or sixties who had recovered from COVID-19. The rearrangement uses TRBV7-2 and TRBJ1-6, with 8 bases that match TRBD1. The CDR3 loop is CASSARTGRRESPLHF. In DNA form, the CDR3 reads TGTGCCAGCAGCGCCCGGACAGGGAGGAGGGAATCACCCCTCCACTTT.